The 10 T cell receptor beta chains in this list originate from one sample, sequenced in a study of T cell responses to AZD1222 COVID-19 vaccine. The table came from immunoSEQ multiplex PCR; TCRdb's copy has only in-frame clones and leaves some out. The data contain approximately 180,000 clones, 85% to 95% of them singletons. The sample in question was peripheral blood, obtained on day 0 of AZD1222 vaccination. The receptor set was obtained from an adult in good health.

This clone appeared a single time. J is TRBJ1-5 and V is TRBV27, with D hard to call. The germline CDR1 and CDR2 sequences are MNHEY and SMNVEV (reference sequence). Trimming removed 2 bases at V and 5 bases at J, with 13 bases between. This CDR3 is built from 15 residues. This CDR3 is CASSLGGSNYQPQHF. The CDR3 DNA reads as TGTGCCAGCAGTTTAGGTGGGTCGAACTATCAGCCCCAGCATTTT.

V usage is TRBV6-1 and J usage is TRBJ2-7; D not resolved. This CDR3 is built from 14 residues. Trimming took 2 bases from V and 0 from J, leaving 8 bases between them. CDR1 MNHNS and CDR2 SASEGT come from the germline V gene. The CDR3 region is CASSEQVDSYEQYF. The CDR3 DNA follows: TGTGCCAGCAGTGAACAGGTTGACTCCTACGAGCAGTACTTC.

This clone was counted a single time. V and J are TRBV5-1 and TRBJ1-1; D is unclear. This CDR3 is built from 16 residues. V dropped 0 bases and J dropped 5 bases, with 17 bases sitting between them. Germline V CDR1 and CDR2: SGHRS, YFSETQ. The CDR3: CASSLESASGGTEAFF. The CDR3 DNA reads as TGCGCCAGCAGCTTGGAGTCGGCCTCCGGAGGGACTGAAGCTTTCTTT.

This chain connects TRBV5-8 to TRBJ1-1, with D possibly being TRBD1 (6 bases). This CDR3 has 14 residues. Looked up from germline, CDR1 is SGHTS and CDR2 is YDEGEE. The V end was cut by 0 bases, the J end by 0 bases, with 6 bases between. The CDR3 region has the DNA TGTGCCAGCAGCTTGGGGGGGCTGAACACTGAAGCTTTCTTT. Translation gives CASSLGGLNTEAFF.

The chain carries TRBV2 and TRBJ1-2; the D gene is possibly TRBD1 (6 bases). CDR1 and CDR2 from the germline V gene are SNHLY and FYNNEI. CDR3 size: 13 residues. V was pared by 7 bases and J by 8 bases, with 17 bases between. CDR3 bases: TGTGCCAGCACCTTGGGGGGGGCGCGCGGCTACACCTTC. This codes for CASTLGGARGYTF.

The chain recombines TRBV5-4 with TRBJ2-1; no definite D call. CDR3 size: 15 residues. Per the germline V gene, CDR1 is SGHNT and CDR2 is YYREEE (reference sequence). Trimming took off 2 bases at V and 0 bases at J, with 9 bases between the two ends. Here the CDR3 reads CASSFDDSSYNEQFF. CDR3 nucleotides: TGTGCCAGCAGCTTTGACGATAGCTCCTACAATGAGCAGTTCTTC.

The V gene is TRBV6-5, the J gene TRBJ1-4, with D perhaps TRBD1 (6 bases). The germline CDR1 and CDR2 sequences are MNHEY and SVGAGI. This CDR3 is 12 amino acids long. Trimming removed 6 bases from V and 5 bases from J, with 7 bases in between. CDR3 sequence: CASRQGNEKLFF. The CDR3 region has the DNA TGTGCCAGCAGGCAGGGGAATGAAAAACTGTTTTTT.

J is TRBJ2-2 and V is TRBV28; D is uncertain. Germline assignment: CDR1 MDHEN and CDR2 SYDVKM. The CDR3 extends over 13 amino acids. V gave up 3 bases and J gave up 4 bases, with 6 bases separating them. The CDR3, as DNA: TGTGCCAGCAGTTTTGTAGGCACCGGGGAGCTGTTTTTT. The encoded protein is CASSFVGTGELFF.

J is TRBJ2-7 and V is TRBV28; 9 bases are shared with TRBD2. Germline V CDR1 and CDR2: MDHEN, SYDVKM. With 7 bases clipped from V and 6 bases from J, the junction kept 19 bases outside the gene matches. CDR3 size: 17 residues. The CDR3 loop reads CASTLGVAGALAVEQYF. CDR3 bases: TGTGCCAGCACCCTCGGGGTAGCGGGAGCCTTAGCCGTCGAGCAGTACTTC.

This sequence joins TRBV5-1 and TRBJ1-4; 9 bases map to TRBD1. The CDR3 loop spans 14 amino acids. Germline trimming cut 4 bases from V and 7 bases from J; bases unmatched to any gene: 5. Germline CDR1 reads SGHRS; CDR2 reads YFSETQ. The CDR3, as DNA: TGCGCCAGCAGCCAGGACAGGGGCTTTGAAAAACTGTTTTTT. Its protein is CASSQDRGFEKLFF. Using reference TRBV5-1 and TRBJ1-4 for the parts outside the CDR3, the full variable domain is KAGVTQTPRYLIKTRGQQVTLSCSPISGHRSVSWYQQTPGQGLQFLFEYFSETQRNKGNFPGRFSGRQFSNSRSEMNVSTLELGDSALYLCASSQDRGFEKLFFGSGTQLSVL.